The sample holds one count of the clone carrying this TCR beta chain. Its antigen remains unknown. The data are from a study of blood T cells in healthy people across ages. Study-wide results and caveats: While age rose, TCR beta diversity per million T cells dropped in a roughly linear way.

A second PCR, run for roughly 7 to 11 cycles, used a sample-barcoded 5' primer plus a J-beta primer mix. TCRdb re-analysed the 5' RACE reads in MiXCR, keeping a single row per CDR3 protein. The table has roughly 1,300,000 distinct CDR3 sequences, 55% to 75% seen once. Germline CDR1 is LGHNA and CDR2 is YNFKEQ. The ends were cut back, 0 bases at V and 3 bases at J, with 11 bases in the middle. The CDR3 contains 15 residues. This sequence was found in a man younger than 35 in good health. The chain has TRBV4-2 and TRBJ2-5; D call uncertain. The sequencing input was blood. The CDR3 loop is CASSQDGEREETQYF. Written as DNA, the CDR3 is TGTGCCAGCAGCCAAGACGGCGAAAGGGAAGAGACCCAGTACTTC.